This T cell receptor beta chain was captured by sequencing in a study of T-cell reconstitution after alpha-beta-depleted transplantation in children. Findings and caveats of the study: Alpha-beta T cells present about two months after transplant were reported to originate from several hundred expanded graft clones.

The CDR3 consists of 13 residues. Trimming removed 0 bases from V and 2 bases from J, with 8 bases in between. Germline values: CDR1 DFQATT, CDR2 SNEGSKA (reference sequence). The authors prepared the TCRbeta library with unique molecular identifiers. TCRdb re-analysed the PCR reads in MiXCR, keeping a single row per CDR3 protein. Here the sample spans some 300,000 distinct CDR3 sequences, 10% being singletons. This clonotype was found many times. Its antigen is not identified. The sequence derives from a boy under three years old with acute myeloid leukemia, due to receive a stem cell transplant. The material was PBMCs, obtained before TCRalphabeta/CD19-depleted stem cell transplant. The V call is TRBV20-1, the J call TRBJ2-7, with no clear D. Here the CDR3 reads CSARETLAYEQYF. The DNA of the CDR3 is TGCAGTGCTAGAGAAACCTTAGCCTACGAGCAGTACTTC.